These T cell receptor beta chains were read from a single sample in a study of shared clonotypes between healthy human individuals. Here immunoSEQ multiplex PCR was the method, and the copy in TCRdb shows in-frame clones only, minus some. This sample has roughly 2,500,000 clones, with 93% found just once. Specimen: naive CD4+ T cells from PBMCs. These receptors were collected from a man aged 18 to 35 in good health. Some clones in this sample may be carry-over from other donors' samples. The CDR3 runs from the conserved cysteine through the conserved F or W. The order of the fields is V gene, clone size, J gene, D gene, CDR3 DNA, CDR3 protein. A D gene is named only where the DNA matches it firmly. Not all rows give a size; the values are once, few, many and, for expanded clones, a class.

TRBV19,.,TRBJ1-2,.,TGTGCCAGTAGTACCAACTCCCTATTGACTGCGGGCTATGGCTACACCTTC,CASSTNSLLTAGYGYTF
TRBV28,.,TRBJ1-2,.,TGTGCCAGCACCATCACAAGAGGCTATGGCTACACCTTC,CASTITRGYGYTF
TRBV28,.,TRBJ1-1,.,TGTGCCAGCGATTGGACGTTCGGCGCCTCGGGGGGAGACACTGAAGCTTTCTTT,CASDWTFGASGGDTEAFF
TRBV2,.,TRBJ1-5,.,TGTGCCAGCACCGGGGAAGCTCAGCCCCAGCATTTT,CASTGEAQPQHF
TRBV11-2,.,TRBJ2-3,TRBD2,TGTGCCAGCAGCCCCGTGAGGCTAGCGGGTAGCACAGATACGCAGTATTTT,CASSPVRLAGSTDTQYF
TRBV6-1,.,TRBJ2-6,.,TGTGCCAGCAGTGACCAGGGGCGAAACTCTGGGGCCAACGTCCTGACTTTC,CASSDQGRNSGANVLTF
TRBV30,.,TRBJ1-4,.,TGTGCCTGGAGTCCCAATGAAAAACTGTTTTTT,CAWSPNEKLFF
TRBV4-1,.,TRBJ2-1,.,TGCGCCAGCAGTCGGACTGGAAATGAGCAGTTCTTC,CASSRTGNEQFF
TRBV20-1,.,TRBJ2-1,.,TGCAGTGCAAACCGAAGAGAGGAGCAGTTCTTC,CSANRREEQFF
TRBV6-1,.,TRBJ2-7,TRBD1,TGTGCCAGCAGTGAATATAAAAGGCCAGGGGGCGACGAGCAGTACTTC,CASSEYKRPGGDEQYF
TRBV4-1,.,TRBJ2-1,TRBD2,TGCGCCAGCAGCCAAGAACTAGCGGGAGGGCCGCGTAGTAGTGAGCAGTTCTTC,CASSQELAGGPRSSEQFF
TRBV30,.,TRBJ2-7,TRBD1,TGTGCCTGGTGTCAGGGGGCCTCCTACGAGCAGTACTTC,CAWCQGASYEQYF
TRBV18,.,TRBJ2-7,.,TGTGCCAGCTCACCCCGAGAGCTGACCTACGAGCAGTACTTC,CASSPRELTYEQYF
TRBV5-1,.,TRBJ1-1,.,TGCGCCAGCAGCTTGCCGGACAGTGTGAACACTGAAGCTTTCTTT,CASSLPDSVNTEAFF
TRBV7-8,.,TRBJ1-5,.,TGTGCCAGCAGCCCCCTTAATCAGGGCAACAATCAGCCCCAGCATTTT,CASSPLNQGNNQPQHF
TRBV25-1,.,TRBJ1-2,TRBD1,TGTGCCAGCAGCGACAGGGTAGGCTATGGCTACACCTTC,CASSDRVGYGYTF
TRBV30,.,TRBJ2-1,.,TGTGCCTGGAGTCGGGTGCGGACATCCTACAATGAGCAGTTCTTC,CAWSRVRTSYNEQFF
TRBV28,few,TRBJ1-2,.,TGTGCCAGCGTGGACCTTGCCTATGGCTACACCTTC,CASVDLAYGYTF
TRBV5-1,.,TRBJ2-3,.,TGCGCCAGCAGCTCCGGCCTAGGGAACGGGCCAATCACAGATACGCAGTATTTT,CASSSGLGNGPITDTQYF
TRBV28,.,TRBJ2-7,.,TGTGCCAGCAGTTTATTTGGAAACGAGCAGTACTTC,CASSLFGNEQYF
TRBV5-1,once,TRBJ2-3,TRBD2,TGCGCCAGCAGCCTCCCCGGACTAGCGAGTTCAGATACGCAGTATTTT,CASSLPGLASSDTQYF
TRBV28,.,TRBJ2-1,TRBD1,TGTGCCACCCAGAAGGACAGGGGTTTATACAATGAGCAGTTCTTC,CATQKDRGLYNEQFF
TRBV28,.,TRBJ1-5,TRBD1,TGTGCCAGCAGTTTAACGGACAGGGGGGTTTGGCAGCCCCAGCATTTT,CASSLTDRGVWQPQHF
TRBV19,once,TRBJ1-4,.,TGTGCCAGTAGTATCTCCTCTTTTGGGAAGAATGAAAAACTGTTTTTT,CASSISSFGKNEKLFF
TRBV6-4,once,TRBJ2-2,.,TGTGCCAGCAGTGTACAACTGAACACCGGGGAGCTGTTTTTT,CASSVQLNTGELFF
TRBV2,.,TRBJ1-4,.,TGTGCCAGCAGGACGAGTGCAACTAATGAAAAACTGTTTTTT,CASRTSATNEKLFF
TRBV7-9,.,TRBJ1-2,.,TGTGCCAGCGAGCACAACTATGGCTACACCTTC,CASEHNYGYTF
TRBV2,.,TRBJ2-3,.,TGTGCCAGCAGAGCGGACGGCGGTAGCACAGATACGCAGTATTTT,CASRADGGSTDTQYF
TRBV29-1,.,TRBJ2-7,TRBD1,TGCAGCGTCTGGGACAGCTACGAGCAGTACTTC,CSVWDSYEQYF
TRBV9,.,TRBJ2-5,TRBD2,TGTGCCAGCAGCGCCGCCGGGACTAGTGAGACCCAGTACTTC,CASSAAGTSETQYF
TRBV7-2,.,TRBJ1-1,.,TGTGCCAGCAGCTTACACGGTATGAACACTGAAGCTTTCTTT,CASSLHGMNTEAFF
TRBV6-1,.,TRBJ1-2,TRBD1,TGTGCCAGCAGTGACGTCCGGGACAGCTATGGCTACACCTTC,CASSDVRDSYGYTF
TRBV6-6,.,TRBJ2-5,.,TGTGCCAGCAGTTACTCGGGTACCCAAGAGACCCAGTACTTC,CASSYSGTQETQYF
TRBV11-2,.,TRBJ2-7,TRBD2,TGTGCCAGCAGCTTAGAATATCGGACTAGCGGCTACGAGCAGTACTTC,CASSLEYRTSGYEQYF